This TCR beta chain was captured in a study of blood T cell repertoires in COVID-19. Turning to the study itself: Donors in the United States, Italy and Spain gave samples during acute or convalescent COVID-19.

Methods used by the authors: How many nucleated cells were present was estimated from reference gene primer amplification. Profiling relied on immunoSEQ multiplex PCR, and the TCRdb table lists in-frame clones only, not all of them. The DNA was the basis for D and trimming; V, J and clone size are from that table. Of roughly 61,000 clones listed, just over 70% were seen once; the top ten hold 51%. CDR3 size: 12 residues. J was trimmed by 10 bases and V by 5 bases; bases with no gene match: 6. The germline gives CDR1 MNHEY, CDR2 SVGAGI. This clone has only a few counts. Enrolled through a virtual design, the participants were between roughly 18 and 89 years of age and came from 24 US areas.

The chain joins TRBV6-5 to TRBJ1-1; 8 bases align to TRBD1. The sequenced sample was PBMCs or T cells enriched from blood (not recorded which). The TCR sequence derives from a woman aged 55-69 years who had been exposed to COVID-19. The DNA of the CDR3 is TGTGCCAGCAGTCCGACAGGGGTAGTAGCTTTCTTT. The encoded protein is CASSPTGVVAFF.